The 8 T cell receptor beta chains presented below share a single source sample, sequenced in a study of identical twins. Via MiXCR, TCRdb re-called the 5' RACE reads, giving one row per CDR3 protein. The sample records about 810,000 distinct CDR3 sequences, about 12% being singletons. The same data also contributed to another study, on yellow fever vaccine responses in identical twins.

Sequencing was performed on PBMCs. These receptors originate from a woman between 18 and 29 years old in good health.

This clonotype was seen ten or more times. The V call is TRBV20-1, the J call TRBJ2-1; D not resolved. V was trimmed by 7 bases and J by 0 bases, leaving 10 bases between them. This CDR3 region has 13 residues. The germline V gene encodes CDR1 DFQATT and CDR2 SNEGSKA (reference sequence). CDR3 coding DNA: TGCAGTGGGTACTGGAGCTCCTACAATGAGCAGTTCTTC. Its protein is CSGYWSSYNEQFF.

The J gene is TRBJ2-3, the V gene TRBV6-1; D perhaps matches TRBD1 (5 bases). The ends were cut back, 7 bases at V and 0 bases at J, with 14 bases in the middle. Germline V lookup: CDR1 MNHNS, CDR2 SASEGT. The CDR3 totals 15 residues. CDR3 in DNA: TGTGCCAGCACCTCCCAGGGTATTAGCACAGATACGCAGTATTTT. It codes for CASTSQGISTDTQYF.

This clonotype was counted only a few times. The rearrangement joins TRBV6-1 to TRBJ2-7, with TRBD1 matching over 9 bases. This CDR3 is 14 amino acids long. The V and J ends lost 3 bases and 4 bases, in that order; junction bases with no gene match: 4. Germline V gene lookup returns CDR1 MNHNS and CDR2 SASEGT. CDR3 DNA sequence: TGTGCCAGCAGTGACCCGGGACAGGGTTACGAGCAGTACTTC. This gives the protein CASSDPGQGYEQYF.

The CDR3 DNA sequence: TGTGCCAGCAGTTCGTTGACAGCCTCCTACGAGCAGTACTTC. This sequence encodes CASSSLTASYEQYF. The chain has TRBV12-3 or TRBV12-4 and TRBJ2-7; a possible D gene is TRBD1 (5 bases). The CDR3 is made up of 14 amino acids. V lost 4 bases and J lost 0, with 10 bases in between.

This clonotype has a handful of counts. The gene calls are TRBV24-1 and TRBJ2-1; 10 positions match TRBD2. Germline V gene data show CDR1 as KGHDR and CDR2 as SFDVKD. Trimming at V came to 5 bases and at J to 8 bases, leaving 8 bases not matched to a gene. There are 15 residues in the CDR3. This chain's CDR3 is CATSAQRGGIYEQFF. The CDR3 nucleotides are TGTGCCACCAGTGCCCAGCGGGGGGGGATCTATGAGCAGTTCTTC.

This clonotype was picked up many times. The chain employs TRBV12-3 or TRBV12-4 and TRBJ2-3; D possibly corresponds to TRBD1 (6 bases). This CDR3 region has 15 residues. V was shortened by 6 bases and J by 2 bases, with 15 bases between the two germline ends. CDR3 in amino acids: CASRDRQENTDTQYF. In DNA, the CDR3 is TGTGCCAGCAGAGATAGACAGGAAAACACAGATACGCAGTATTTT.

The chain employs TRBV2 and TRBJ2-2; D perhaps matches TRBD1 (5 bases). V was pared by 3 bases and J by 1 base, with 6 bases between. This CDR3 contains 14 residues. The germline gives CDR1 SNHLY, CDR2 FYNNEI. The DNA of the CDR3 is TGTGCCAGCAGTGATACAGGGAACACCGGGGAGCTGTTTTTT. This encodes CASSDTGNTGELFF.

The chain recombines TRBV11-1 with TRBJ2-2; 12 bases map to TRBD2. The germline CDR1 and CDR2 sequences are SGHAT and FQDESV (reference sequence). V shed 7 bases and J 2 bases; nucleotides not matched to a gene: 11. The CDR3 runs 18 residues. The DNA for the CDR3 is TGTGCCAGCAACCCTCTAACTAGCGGGAGGTCAAACACCGGGGAGCTGTTTTTT. Encoded protein: CASNPLTSGRSNTGELFF.